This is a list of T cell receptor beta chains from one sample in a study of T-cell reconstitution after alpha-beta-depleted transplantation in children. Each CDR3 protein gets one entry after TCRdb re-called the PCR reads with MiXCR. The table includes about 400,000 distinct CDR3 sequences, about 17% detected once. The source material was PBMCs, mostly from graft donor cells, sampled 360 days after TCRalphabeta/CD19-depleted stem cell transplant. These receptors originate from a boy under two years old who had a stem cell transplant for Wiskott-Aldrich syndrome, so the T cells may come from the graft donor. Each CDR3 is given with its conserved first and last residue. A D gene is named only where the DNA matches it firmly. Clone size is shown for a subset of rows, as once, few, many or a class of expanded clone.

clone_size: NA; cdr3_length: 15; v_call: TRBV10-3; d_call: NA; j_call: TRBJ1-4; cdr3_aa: CAISEGRVSNEKLFF; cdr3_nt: TGTGCCATCAGTGAAGGCAGGGTCTCTAATGAAAAACTGTTTTTT
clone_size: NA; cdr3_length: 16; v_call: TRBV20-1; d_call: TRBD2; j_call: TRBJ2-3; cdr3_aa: CSAIELAGGTTDTQYF; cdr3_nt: TGCAGTGCCATAGAGTTAGCGGGGGGCACCACAGATACGCAGTATTTT
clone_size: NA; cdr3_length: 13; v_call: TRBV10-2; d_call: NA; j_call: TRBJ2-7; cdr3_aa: CASSESLYLEQYF; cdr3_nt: TGCGCCAGCAGTGAATCGTTATACCTAGAGCAGTACTTC
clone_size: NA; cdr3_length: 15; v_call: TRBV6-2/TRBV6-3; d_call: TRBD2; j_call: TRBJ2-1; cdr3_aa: CASSRLAGGRNEQFF; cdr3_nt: TGTGCCAGCAGCCGACTAGCGGGAGGCCGAAATGAGCAGTTCTTC
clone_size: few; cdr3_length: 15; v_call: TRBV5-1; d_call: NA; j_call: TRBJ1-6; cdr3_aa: CASSYGGGLNSPLHF; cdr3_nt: TGCGCCAGCAGCTATGGGGGTGGGCTAAATTCACCCCTCCACTTT
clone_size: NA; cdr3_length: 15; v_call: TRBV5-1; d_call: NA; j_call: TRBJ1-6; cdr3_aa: CASSLAGQNNSPLHF; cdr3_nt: TGCGCCAGCAGCTTGGCAGGACAGAATAATTCACCCCTCCACTTT
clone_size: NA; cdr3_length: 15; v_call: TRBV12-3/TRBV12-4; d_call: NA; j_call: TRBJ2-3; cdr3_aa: CASSLQETSTDTQYF; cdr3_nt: TGTGCCAGCAGTTTACAGGAGACTAGCACAGATACGCAGTATTTT
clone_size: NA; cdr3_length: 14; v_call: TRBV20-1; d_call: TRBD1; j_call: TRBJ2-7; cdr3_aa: CSASPTGAPYEQYF; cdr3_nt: TGCAGTGCTTCGCCTACAGGGGCACCCTACGAGCAGTACTTC
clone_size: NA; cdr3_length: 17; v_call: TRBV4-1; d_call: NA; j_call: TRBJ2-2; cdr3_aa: CASSQGKWFLSTGELFF; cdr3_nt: TGCGCCAGCAGCCAAGGCAAATGGTTCTTGTCGACCGGGGAGCTGTTTTTT
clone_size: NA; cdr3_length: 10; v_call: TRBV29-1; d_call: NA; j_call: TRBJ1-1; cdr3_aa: CSVTRGEAFF; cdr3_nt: TGCAGCGTTACCAGGGGTGAAGCTTTCTTT
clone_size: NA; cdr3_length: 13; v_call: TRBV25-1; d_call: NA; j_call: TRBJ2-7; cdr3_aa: CASSEYVGYEQYF; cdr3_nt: TGTGCCAGCAGTGAATACGTGGGCTACGAGCAGTACTTC
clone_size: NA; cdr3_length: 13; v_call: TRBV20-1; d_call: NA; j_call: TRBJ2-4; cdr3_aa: CSARGAGEHIQYF; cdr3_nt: TGCAGTGCTAGAGGGGCAGGGGAACACATTCAGTACTTC
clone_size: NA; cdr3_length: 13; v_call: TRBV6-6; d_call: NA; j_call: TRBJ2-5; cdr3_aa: CASRGTGQETQYF; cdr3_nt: TGTGCCAGCAGGGGGACCGGCCAAGAGACCCAGTACTTC
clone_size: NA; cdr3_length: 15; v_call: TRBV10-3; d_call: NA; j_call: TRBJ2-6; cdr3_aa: CAISGAGTGANVLTF; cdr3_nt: TGTGCCATCAGTGGCGCCGGGACTGGGGCCAACGTCCTGACTTTC
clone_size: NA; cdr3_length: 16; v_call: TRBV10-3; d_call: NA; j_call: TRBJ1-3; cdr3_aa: CAISDKGNPSGNTIYF; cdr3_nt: TGTGCCATCAGTGATAAGGGGAATCCTTCTGGAAACACCATATATTTT
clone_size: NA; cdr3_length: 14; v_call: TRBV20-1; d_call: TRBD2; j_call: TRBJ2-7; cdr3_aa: CSARATSGRSEQYF; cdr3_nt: TGCAGTGCTAGAGCCACTAGCGGGAGGTCCGAGCAGTACTTC
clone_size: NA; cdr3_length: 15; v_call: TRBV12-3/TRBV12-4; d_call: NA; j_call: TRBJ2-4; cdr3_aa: CASSFLAGRGNIQYF; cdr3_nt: TGTGCCAGCAGTTTTCTTGCGGGAAGGGGGAACATTCAGTACTTC
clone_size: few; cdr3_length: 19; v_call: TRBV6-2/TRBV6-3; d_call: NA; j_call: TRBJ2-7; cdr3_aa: CASSYSMGRLVRSRYEQYF; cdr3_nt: TGTGCCAGCAGTTACTCAATGGGGCGACTAGTCCGCTCGCGCTACGAGCAGTACTTC
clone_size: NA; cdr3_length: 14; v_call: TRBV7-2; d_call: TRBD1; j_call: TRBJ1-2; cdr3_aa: CASSPRDRLWGYTF; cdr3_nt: TGTGCCAGCAGCCCCCGGGACAGGCTCTGGGGCTACACCTTC
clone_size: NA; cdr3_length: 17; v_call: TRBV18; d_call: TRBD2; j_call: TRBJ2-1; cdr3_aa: CASLGLAGVPLFNEQFF; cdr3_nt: TGTGCCAGCCTGGGACTAGCGGGGGTCCCCCTCTTCAATGAGCAGTTCTTC
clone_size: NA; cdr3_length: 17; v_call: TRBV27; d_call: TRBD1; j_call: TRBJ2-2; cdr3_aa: CASSLGQGALWTGELFF; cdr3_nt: TGTGCCAGCAGTTTGGGACAGGGGGCCTTATGGACCGGGGAGCTGTTTTTT
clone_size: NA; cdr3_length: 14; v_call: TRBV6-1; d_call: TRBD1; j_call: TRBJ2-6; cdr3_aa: CATATGAGANVLTF; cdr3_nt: TGTGCCACCGCGACAGGGGCCGGGGCCAACGTCCTGACTTTC
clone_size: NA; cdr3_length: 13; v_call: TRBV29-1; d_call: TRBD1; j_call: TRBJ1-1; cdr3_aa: CSVRQGANTEAFF; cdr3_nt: TGCAGCGTCAGACAGGGGGCGAACACTGAAGCTTTCTTT
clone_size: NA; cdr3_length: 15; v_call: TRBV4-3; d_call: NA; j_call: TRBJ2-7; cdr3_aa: CASSHRHRGGYEQYF; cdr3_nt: TGCGCCAGCAGCCACCGCCACAGGGGGGGGTACGAGCAGTACTTC
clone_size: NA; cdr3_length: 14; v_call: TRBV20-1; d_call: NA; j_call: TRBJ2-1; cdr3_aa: CSASKASSYNEQFF; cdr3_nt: TGCAGTGCTAGTAAGGCATCCTCCTACAATGAGCAGTTCTTC
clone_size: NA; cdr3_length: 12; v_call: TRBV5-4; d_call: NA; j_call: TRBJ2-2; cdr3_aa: CASSSRVGELFF; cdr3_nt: TGTGCCAGCAGTAGCAGGGTCGGGGAGCTGTTTTTT
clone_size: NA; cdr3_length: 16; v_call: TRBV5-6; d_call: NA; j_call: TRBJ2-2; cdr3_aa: CASSLFGGANTGELFF; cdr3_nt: TGTGCCAGCAGCTTGTTTGGAGGGGCTAACACCGGGGAGCTGTTTTTT
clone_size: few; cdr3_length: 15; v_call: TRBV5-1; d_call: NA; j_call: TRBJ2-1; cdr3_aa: CASSLGRGGESEQFF; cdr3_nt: TGCGCCAGCAGCTTGGGCAGGGGGGGAGAGAGTGAGCAGTTCTTC
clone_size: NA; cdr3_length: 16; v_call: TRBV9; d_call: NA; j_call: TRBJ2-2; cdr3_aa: CASSVRPLPNTGELFF; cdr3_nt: TGTGCCAGCAGCGTAAGACCCCTTCCGAACACCGGGGAGCTGTTTTTT
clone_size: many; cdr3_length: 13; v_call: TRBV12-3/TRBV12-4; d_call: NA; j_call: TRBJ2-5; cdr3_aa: CASSFHGEETQYF; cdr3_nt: TGTGCCAGCAGTTTTCATGGGGAAGAGACCCAGTACTTC
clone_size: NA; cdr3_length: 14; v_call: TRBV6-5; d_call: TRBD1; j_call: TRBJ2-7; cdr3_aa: CASSYRDRIYEQYF; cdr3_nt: TGTGCCAGCAGTTACCGGGACAGGATTTACGAGCAGTACTTC
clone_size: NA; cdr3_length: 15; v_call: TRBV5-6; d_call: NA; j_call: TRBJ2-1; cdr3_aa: CASSSTGYFYNEQFF; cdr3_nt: TGTGCCAGCAGCTCTACAGGATATTTTTACAATGAGCAGTTCTTC
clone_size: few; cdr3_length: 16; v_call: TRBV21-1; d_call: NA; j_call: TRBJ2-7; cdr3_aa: CASSKEVDRQTYEQYF; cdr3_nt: TGTGCCAGCAGCAAAGAGGTGGACAGGCAGACCTACGAGCAGTACTTC
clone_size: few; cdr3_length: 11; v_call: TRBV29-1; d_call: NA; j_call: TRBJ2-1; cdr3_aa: CSVGTYNEQFF; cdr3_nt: TGCAGCGTGGGGACCTACAATGAGCAGTTCTTC
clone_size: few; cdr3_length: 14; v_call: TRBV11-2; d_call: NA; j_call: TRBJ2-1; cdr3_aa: CASSLNTALHEQFF; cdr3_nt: TGTGCCAGCAGCTTAAATACGGCGTTACATGAGCAGTTCTTC
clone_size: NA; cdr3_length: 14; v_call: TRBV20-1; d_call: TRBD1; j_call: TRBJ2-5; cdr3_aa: CSAGRDRDQETQYF; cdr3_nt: TGCAGTGCTGGGAGAGACAGGGACCAAGAGACCCAGTACTTC
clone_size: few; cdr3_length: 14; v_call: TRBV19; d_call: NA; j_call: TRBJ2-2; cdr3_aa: CASSRLVNTGELFF; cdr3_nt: TGTGCCAGTAGTAGACTAGTGAACACCGGGGAGCTGTTTTTT
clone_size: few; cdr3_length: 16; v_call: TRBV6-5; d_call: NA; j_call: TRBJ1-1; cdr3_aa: CASSYGFHRRNTEAFF; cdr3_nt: TGTGCCAGCAGTTACGGGTTTCACAGGAGGAACACTGAAGCTTTCTTT
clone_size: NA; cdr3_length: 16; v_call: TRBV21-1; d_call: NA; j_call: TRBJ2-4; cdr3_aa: CASSNEVLLAKNIQYF; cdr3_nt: TGTGCCAGCAGCAATGAGGTTCTGTTAGCCAAAAACATTCAGTACTTC
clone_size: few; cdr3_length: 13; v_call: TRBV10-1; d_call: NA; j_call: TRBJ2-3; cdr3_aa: CASSEWGLYTQYF; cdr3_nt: TGCGCCAGCAGTGAGTGGGGGTTGTATACGCAGTATTTT
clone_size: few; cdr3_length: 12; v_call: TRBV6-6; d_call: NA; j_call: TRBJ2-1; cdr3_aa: CASSYSSYEQFF; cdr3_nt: TGTGCCAGCAGTTACTCGTCTTACGAGCAGTTCTTC
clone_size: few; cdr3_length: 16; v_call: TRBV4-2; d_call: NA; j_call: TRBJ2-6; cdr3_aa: CASSMSQDSGANVLTF; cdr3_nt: TGTGCCAGCAGCATGAGTCAGGACTCTGGGGCCAACGTCCTGACTTTC
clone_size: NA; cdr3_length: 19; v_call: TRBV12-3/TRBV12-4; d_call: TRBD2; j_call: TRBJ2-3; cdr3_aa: CAISISHTSGGRSTDTQYF; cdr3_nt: TGTGCCATCAGCATAAGCCATACTAGCGGGGGCCGGAGCACAGATACGCAGTATTTT
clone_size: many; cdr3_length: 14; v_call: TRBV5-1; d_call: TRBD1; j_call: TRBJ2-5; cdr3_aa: CASSPGTGEETQYF; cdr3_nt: TGCGCCAGCAGCCCTGGGACAGGGGAAGAGACCCAGTACTTC
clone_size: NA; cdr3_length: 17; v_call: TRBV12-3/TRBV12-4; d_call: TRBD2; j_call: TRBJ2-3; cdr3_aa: CASSLGTSVPSTDTQYF; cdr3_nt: TGTGCCAGCAGTTTAGGGACTAGCGTTCCCAGCACAGATACGCAGTATTTT
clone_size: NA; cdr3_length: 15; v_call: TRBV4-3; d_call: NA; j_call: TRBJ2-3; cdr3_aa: CASSNRAGFTDTQYF; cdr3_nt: TGCGCCAGCAGCAACAGGGCCGGTTTCACAGATACGCAGTATTTT
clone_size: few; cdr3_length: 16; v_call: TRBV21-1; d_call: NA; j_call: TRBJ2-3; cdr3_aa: CASSKVKLTTTDTQYF; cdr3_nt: TGTGCCAGCAGCAAAGTCAAGCTTACAACCACAGATACGCAGTATTTT